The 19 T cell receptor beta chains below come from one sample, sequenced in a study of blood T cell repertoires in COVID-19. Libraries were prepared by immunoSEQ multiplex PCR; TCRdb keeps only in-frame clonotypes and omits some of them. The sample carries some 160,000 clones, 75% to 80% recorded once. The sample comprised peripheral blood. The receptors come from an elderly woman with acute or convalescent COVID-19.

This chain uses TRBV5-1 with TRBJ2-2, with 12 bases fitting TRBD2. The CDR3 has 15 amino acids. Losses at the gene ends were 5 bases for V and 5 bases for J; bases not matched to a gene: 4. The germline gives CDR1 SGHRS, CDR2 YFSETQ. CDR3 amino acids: CASRPLAGGTGELFF. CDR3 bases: TGCGCCAGCAGGCCACTAGCGGGAGGAACCGGGGAGCTGTTTTTT.

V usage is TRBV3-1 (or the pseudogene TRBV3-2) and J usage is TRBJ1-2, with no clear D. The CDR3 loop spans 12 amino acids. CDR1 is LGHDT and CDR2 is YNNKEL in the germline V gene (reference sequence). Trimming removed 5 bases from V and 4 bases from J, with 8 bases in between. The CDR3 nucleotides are TGTGCCAGCAGCTTGGGCCTCTATGGCTACACCTTC. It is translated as CASSLGLYGYTF.

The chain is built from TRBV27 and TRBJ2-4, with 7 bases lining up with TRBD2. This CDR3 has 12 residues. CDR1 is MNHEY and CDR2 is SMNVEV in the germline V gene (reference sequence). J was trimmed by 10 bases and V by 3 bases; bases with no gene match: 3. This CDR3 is CASSLPGGIQYF. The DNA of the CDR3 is TGTGCCAGCAGTTTGCCGGGGGGAATTCAGTACTTC.

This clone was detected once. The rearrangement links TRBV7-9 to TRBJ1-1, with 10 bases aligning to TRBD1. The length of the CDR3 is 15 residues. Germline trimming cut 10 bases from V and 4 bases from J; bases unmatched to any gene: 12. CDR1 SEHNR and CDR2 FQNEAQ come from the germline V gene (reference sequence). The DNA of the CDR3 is TGTGCCACCTTCCGGGACAGGGGAAGTGGCACTGAAGCTTTCTTT. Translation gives CATFRDRGSGTEAFF. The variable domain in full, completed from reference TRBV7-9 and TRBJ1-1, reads DTGVSQNPRHKITKRGQNVTFRCDPISEHNRLYWYRQTLGQGPEFLTYFQNEAQLEKSRLLSDRFSAERPKGSFSTLEIQRTEQGDSAMYLCATFRDRGSGTEAFFGQGTRLTVV.

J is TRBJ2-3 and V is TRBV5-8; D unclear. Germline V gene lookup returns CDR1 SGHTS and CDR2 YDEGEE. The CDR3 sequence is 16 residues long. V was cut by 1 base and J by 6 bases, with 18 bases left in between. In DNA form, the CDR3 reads TGTGCCAGCAGCTTGTTAACCCGCTCCGCAGGCGATACGCAGTATTTT. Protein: CASSLLTRSAGDTQYF.

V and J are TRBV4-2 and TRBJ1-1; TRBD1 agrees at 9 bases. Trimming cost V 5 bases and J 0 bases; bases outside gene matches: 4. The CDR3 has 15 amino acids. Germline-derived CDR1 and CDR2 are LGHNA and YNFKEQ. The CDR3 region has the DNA TGTGCCAGCAGCGCTCACAGGGGGCTGAACACTGAAGCTTTCTTT. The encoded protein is CASSAHRGLNTEAFF.

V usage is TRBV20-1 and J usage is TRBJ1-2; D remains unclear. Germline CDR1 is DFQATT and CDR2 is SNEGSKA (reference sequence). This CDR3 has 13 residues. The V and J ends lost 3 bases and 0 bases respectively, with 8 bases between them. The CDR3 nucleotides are TGCAGTGCTAGTTTGGCCGCTAACTATGGCTACACCTTC. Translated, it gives CSASLAANYGYTF.

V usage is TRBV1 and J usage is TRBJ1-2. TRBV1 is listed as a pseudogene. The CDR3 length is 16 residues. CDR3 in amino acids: CTSSQQALGVNYGYTF. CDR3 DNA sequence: TGCACCAGCAGCCAACAGGCCCTCGGGGTTAACTATGGCTACACCTTC.

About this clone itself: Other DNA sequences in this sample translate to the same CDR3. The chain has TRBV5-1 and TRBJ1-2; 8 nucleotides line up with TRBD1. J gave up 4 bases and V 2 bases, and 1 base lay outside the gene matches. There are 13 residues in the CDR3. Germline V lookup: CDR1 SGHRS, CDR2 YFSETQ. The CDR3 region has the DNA TGCGCCAGCAGCTTAGGGACAGGCTATGGCTACACCTTC. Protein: CASSLGTGYGYTF. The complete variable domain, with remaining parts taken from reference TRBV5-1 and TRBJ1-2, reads KAGVTQTPRYLIKTRGQQVTLSCSPISGHRSVSWYQQTPGQGLQFLFEYFSETQRNKGNFPGRFSGRQFSNSRSEMNVSTLELGDSALYLCASSLGTGYGYTFGSGTRLTVV.

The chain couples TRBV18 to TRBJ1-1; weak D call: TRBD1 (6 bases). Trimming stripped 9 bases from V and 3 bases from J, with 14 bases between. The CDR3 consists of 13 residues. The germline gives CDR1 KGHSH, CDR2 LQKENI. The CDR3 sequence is CASLWGRDTEAFF. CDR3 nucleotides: TGTGCCAGTCTTTGGGGGCGGGACACTGAAGCTTTCTTT.

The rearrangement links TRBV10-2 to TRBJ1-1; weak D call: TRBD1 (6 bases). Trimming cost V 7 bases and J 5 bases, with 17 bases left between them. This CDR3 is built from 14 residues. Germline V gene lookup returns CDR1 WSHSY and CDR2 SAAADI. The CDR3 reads CASNTGGGGTEAFF. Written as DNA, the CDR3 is TGCGCCAGCAACACGGGGGGCGGGGGGACTGAAGCTTTCTTT.

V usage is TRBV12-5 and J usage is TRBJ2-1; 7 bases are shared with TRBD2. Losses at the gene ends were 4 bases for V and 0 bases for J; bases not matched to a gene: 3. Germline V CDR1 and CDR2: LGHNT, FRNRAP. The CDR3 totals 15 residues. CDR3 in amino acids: CASGSRGSSYNEQFF. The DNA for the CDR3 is TGTGCTAGTGGTTCGCGGGGGTCCTCCTACAATGAGCAGTTCTTC.

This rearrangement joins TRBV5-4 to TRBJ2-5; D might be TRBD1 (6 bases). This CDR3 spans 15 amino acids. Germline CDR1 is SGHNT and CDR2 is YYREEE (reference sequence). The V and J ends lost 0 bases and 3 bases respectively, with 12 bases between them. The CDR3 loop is CASSLALGGKETQYF. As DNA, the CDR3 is TGTGCCAGCAGCTTGGCTTTAGGGGGAAAAGAGACCCAGTACTTC.

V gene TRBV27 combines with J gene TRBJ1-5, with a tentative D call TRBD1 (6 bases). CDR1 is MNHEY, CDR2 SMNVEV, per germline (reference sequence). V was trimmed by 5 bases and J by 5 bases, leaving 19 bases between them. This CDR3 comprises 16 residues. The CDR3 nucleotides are TGTGCCAGCAGTCCCCGGGGGGCCAGGGTGGATCAGCCCCAGCATTTT. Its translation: CASSPRGARVDQPQHF.

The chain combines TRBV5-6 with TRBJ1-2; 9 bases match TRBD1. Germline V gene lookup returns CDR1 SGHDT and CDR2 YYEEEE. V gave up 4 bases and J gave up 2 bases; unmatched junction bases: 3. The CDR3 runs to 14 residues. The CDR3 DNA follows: TGTGCCAGCAGCAAGGGACAGGGAAACTATGGCTACACCTTC. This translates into CASSKGQGNYGYTF.

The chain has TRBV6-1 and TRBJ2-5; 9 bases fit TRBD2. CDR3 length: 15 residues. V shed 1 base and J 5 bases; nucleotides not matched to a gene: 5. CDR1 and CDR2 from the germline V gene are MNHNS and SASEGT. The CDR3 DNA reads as TGTGCCAGCAGTGAAGTTCTAGCGGGGAGGGAGACCCAGTACTTC. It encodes CASSEVLAGRETQYF.

DNA of the CDR3: TGTGCCTGGAGTCTACAGGGTTACGAGCAGTACTTC. Encoded protein: CAWSLQGYEQYF. The V and J genes are TRBV30 and TRBJ2-7; a weak D match, TRBD1 (6 bases). The CDR3 consists of 12 residues. Germline V CDR1 and CDR2: GTSNPN, SVGIG (reference sequence). Trimming took off 2 bases at V and 4 bases at J, with 9 bases between the two ends.

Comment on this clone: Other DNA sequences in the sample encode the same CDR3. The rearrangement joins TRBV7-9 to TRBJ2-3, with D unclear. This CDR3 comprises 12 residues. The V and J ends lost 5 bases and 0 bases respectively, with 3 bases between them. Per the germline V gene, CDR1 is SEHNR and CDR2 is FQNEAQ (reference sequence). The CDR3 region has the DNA TGTGCCAGCAGCCTGAGCACAGATACGCAGTATTTT. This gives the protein CASSLSTDTQYF.

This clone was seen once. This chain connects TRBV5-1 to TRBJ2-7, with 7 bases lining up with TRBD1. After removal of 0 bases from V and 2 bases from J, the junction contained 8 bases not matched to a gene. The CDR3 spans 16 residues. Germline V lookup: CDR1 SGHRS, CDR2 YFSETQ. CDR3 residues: CASSLAPRQGAYEQYF. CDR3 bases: TGCGCCAGCAGCTTGGCCCCCCGACAGGGCGCCTACGAGCAGTACTTC.